These 32 T cell receptor beta chains were all obtained from the same sample, sequenced in a study of blood T cell repertoires in COVID-19. Sequencing was performed with immunoSEQ multiplex PCR; in TCRdb, only in-frame clones are kept and a portion is missing. The sample lists 150,000 to 200,000 clones, approximately 90% occurring once. What was sequenced was peripheral blood. Source of these receptors: a woman aged 70-85 years with COVID-19, enrolled during active disease.

The CDR3 loop is CAWSVGRGVTDTQYF. As DNA, the CDR3 is TGTGCCTGGAGTGTCGGGAGGGGGGTCACAGATACGCAGTATTTT. The chain joins TRBV30 to TRBJ2-3; 8 bases are a match to TRBD2. V gave up 0 bases and J gave up 2 bases; unmatched junction bases: 4. The CDR3 has 15 residues. From germline, CDR1 is GTSNPN and CDR2 SVGIG (reference sequence).

The chain has TRBV5-1 and TRBJ2-7; D perhaps matches TRBD2 (6 bases). This CDR3 contains 14 residues. The germline V and J ends were trimmed by 4 bases and 1 base, with 12 bases remaining between them. The germline V gene encodes CDR1 SGHRS and CDR2 YFSETQ. CDR3 in DNA: TGCGCCAGCAGCCCCTCCGCGGGATCCTACGAGCAGTACTTC. Translating it yields CASSPSAGSYEQYF. The entire variable domain, with the rest obtained from reference TRBV5-1 and TRBJ2-7, is as follows: KAGVTQTPRYLIKTRGQQVTLSCSPISGHRSVSWYQQTPGQGLQFLFEYFSETQRNKGNFPGRFSGRQFSNSRSEMNVSTLELGDSALYLCASSPSAGSYEQYFGPGTRLTVT.

V gene TRBV11-1 combines with J gene TRBJ2-1; possibly TRBD1 for D (6 bases). V was clipped by 5 bases and J by 5 bases, with 16 bases between them. The CDR3 extends over 15 amino acids. Germline assignment: CDR1 SGHAT and CDR2 FQDESV (reference sequence). CDR3 protein: CASSLKRTANNEQFF. CDR3 bases: TGTGCCAGCAGCCTTAAAAGGACAGCAAACAATGAGCAGTTCTTC.

The chain employs TRBV4-1 and TRBJ1-2, with D maybe TRBD1 (6 bases). This CDR3 is built from 16 residues. The V end was cut by 3 bases, the J end by 1 base, with 15 bases between. Germline loops: CDR1 MGHRA, CDR2 YSYEKL. CDR3: CASSQGDNLINYGYTF. CDR3 DNA sequence: TGCGCCAGCAGCCAGGGGGACAACCTAATTAACTATGGCTACACCTTC.

The chain recombines TRBV3-1 (or the pseudogene TRBV3-2) with TRBJ2-2; D not resolved. V gave up 4 bases and J gave up 6 bases, with 9 bases separating them. The CDR3 length is 13 residues. The germline V gene has CDR1 LGHDT and CDR2 YNNKEL (reference sequence). CDR3 DNA sequence: TGTGCCAGCAGCCCCACCACACCCGGGGAGCTGTTTTTT. This translates into CASSPTTPGELFF.

The chain links TRBV24-1 to TRBJ2-3; 7 positions match TRBD2. In germline, CDR1 is KGHDR, CDR2 SFDVKD. CDR3 size: 14 residues. With V trimmed by 6 bases and J by 5 bases, 7 bases remained unmatched. The DNA for the CDR3 is TGTGCCACCAGTCGCCAGCGGGGTATAGATACGCAGTATTTT. Translation gives CATSRQRGIDTQYF.

The chain combines TRBV2 with TRBJ1-1; TRBD1 might be the D (6 bases). The germline CDR1 and CDR2 sequences are SNHLY and FYNNEI. V was clipped by 5 bases and J by 10 bases, with 14 bases between them. The CDR3 runs to 12 residues. The DNA for the CDR3 is TGTGCCAGCAGTTGGGGGGGGCATCGAGCTTTCTTT. It is translated as CASSWGGHRAFF.

The chain employs TRBV3-1 (or the pseudogene TRBV3-2) and TRBJ1-1, with D perhaps matching TRBD1 (5 bases). The CDR3 length is 15 residues. The germline gives CDR1 LGHDT, CDR2 YNNKEL (reference sequence). V was shortened by 1 base and J by 5 bases, with 14 bases between the two germline ends. The CDR3 sequence is CASSQGGGSGTEAFF. CDR3 in DNA: TGTGCCAGCAGCCAAGGGGGCGGGAGCGGAACTGAAGCTTTCTTT.

The chain links TRBV9 to TRBJ2-3; 10 positions match TRBD1. V trimming: 1 base; J trimming: 3 bases; junction bases outside the gene matches: 2. The germline V gene has CDR1 SGDLS and CDR2 YYNGEE. This CDR3 contains 15 residues. This CDR3 is CASSVRDRGTDTQYF. The CDR3 DNA sequence: TGTGCCAGCAGCGTACGGGACAGGGGAACAGATACGCAGTATTTT.

The chain recombines TRBV30 with TRBJ2-7; D is possibly TRBD1 (5 bases). This CDR3 has 16 residues. Germline V gene data show CDR1 as GTSNPN and CDR2 as SVGIG (reference sequence). V was shortened by 0 bases and J by 4 bases, with 19 bases between the two germline ends. CDR3 sequence reads: CAWSVQPRDSDYEQYF. In nucleotides, the CDR3 is TGTGCCTGGAGTGTGCAGCCCCGAGACAGCGATTACGAGCAGTACTTC.

This clone was counted at least ten times. This chain uses TRBV12-3 or TRBV12-4 with TRBJ1-5; no firm D call. The CDR3 sequence is 13 residues long. V shed 6 bases and J shed 11 bases, with 17 bases lying between them. The DNA of the CDR3 is TGTGCCAGCAGGAAAGGAGACCGATTTGCCCAGCATTTT. Amino acids: CASRKGDRFAQHF.

The J gene is TRBJ2-1, the V gene TRBV14; D unresolved. Germline V CDR1 and CDR2: SGHDN, FVKESK. The CDR3 runs to 13 residues. V was cut by 3 bases and J by 7 bases, with 10 bases left in between. CDR3 sequence reads: CASSQGNRNEQFF. In nucleotides, the CDR3 is TGTGCCAGCAGCCAGGGCAATAGGAATGAGCAGTTCTTC.

The chain has TRBV7-3 and TRBJ1-1; the D gene is possibly TRBD1 (5 bases). Trimming removed 9 bases at V and 0 bases at J, with 11 bases between. The CDR3 length is 13 residues. Germline V CDR1 and CDR2: SGHTA, FQGTGA. DNA for the CDR3: TGTGCCAGTGGGGAGGGGATGAACACTGAAGCTTTCTTT. Encoded protein: CASGEGMNTEAFF.

The chain is built from TRBV7-9 and TRBJ2-1; 14 bases align to TRBD2. The CDR3 covers 16 residues. Germline assignment: CDR1 SEHNR and CDR2 FQNEAQ (reference sequence). V was pared by 1 base and J by 6 bases, with 2 bases of the junction left unmatched. The CDR3 DNA sequence: TGTGCCAGCAGCTTAGTGGGGACTAGCGGGAGCAATGAGCAGTTCTTC. Its protein is CASSLVGTSGSNEQFF. Combining the CDR3 with reference TRBV7-9 and TRBJ2-1 gives the whole variable domain DTGVSQNPRHKITKRGQNVTFRCDPISEHNRLYWYRQTLGQGPEFLTYFQNEAQLEKSRLLSDRFSAERPKGSFSTLEIQRTEQGDSAMYLCASSLVGTSGSNEQFFGPGTRLTVL.

V is TRBV15 and J is TRBJ2-6; no clear D gene. The CDR3 extends over 17 amino acids. The V and J ends lost 0 bases and 2 bases respectively, with 11 bases between them. In germline, CDR1 is LNHNV, CDR2 YYDKDF (reference sequence). Written as DNA, the CDR3 is TGTGCCACCAGCAGAGATAGGAAGACAACTGGGGCCAACGTCCTGACTTTC. This encodes CATSRDRKTTGANVLTF.

The chain employs TRBV6-7 and TRBJ2-7; TRBD2 is a possible D gene (5 bases). TRBV6-7 is an open reading frame, and its role is uncertain. Deletions cut 3 bases from V and 0 bases from J, with 12 bases between. CDR3 length: 15 residues. DNA of the CDR3: TGTGCCAGCAGTTATGTCCAGCGGACCTCCTACGAGCAGTACTTC. Residues: CASSYVQRTSYEQYF.

The rearrangement uses TRBV11-3 and TRBJ2-2; D is possibly TRBD2 (6 bases). V lost 2 bases, J lost 4 bases, and 11 bases lay in between. The CDR3 has 15 amino acids. CDR1 and CDR2 (germline): SGHNT, YENEEA. Here the CDR3 DNA reads TGTGCCAGCAGCTTAAGGGGACTTACCACCGGGGAGCTGTTTTTT. It encodes CASSLRGLTTGELFF.

V is TRBV2 and J is TRBJ1-6; D perhaps matches TRBD1 (5 bases). The CDR3 runs 16 residues. The V gene's germline CDR1 is SNHLY and CDR2 FYNNEI. V lost 4 bases and J lost 2, with 12 bases in between. The CDR3 is CASSVEGVTYNSPLHF. CDR3 in DNA: TGTGCCAGCAGTGTGGAAGGGGTAACCTATAATTCACCCCTCCACTTT.

The V and J genes are TRBV2 and TRBJ1-1; D unresolved. The length of the CDR3 is 14 residues. V lost 4 bases, J lost 2 bases, and 11 bases lay in between. Per germline, CDR1 SNHLY and CDR2 FYNNEI. The CDR3 here is CASSAGIANTEAFF. The CDR3 region has the DNA TGTGCCAGCAGTGCCGGGATAGCTAACACTGAAGCTTTCTTT.

This rearrangement joins TRBV27 to TRBJ2-3; no firm D call. The V gene's germline CDR1 is MNHEY and CDR2 SMNVEV (reference sequence). The V and J ends lost 8 bases and 6 bases respectively, with 9 bases between them. This CDR3 is 11 amino acids long. The CDR3 is CASRLVDTQYF. The CDR3 nucleotides read TGTGCCAGCCGGTTAGTGGATACGCAGTATTTT.

The chain combines TRBV7-9 with TRBJ2-3; TRBD2 matches 11 bases. This CDR3 region has 15 residues. Germline V gene data show CDR1 as SEHNR and CDR2 as FQNEAQ (reference sequence). V trimming: 11 bases; J trimming: 6 bases; junction bases outside the gene matches: 13. The CDR3 nucleotides are TGTGCCGTGGGGACTAGCGGCATCCCCCGGGATACGCAGTATTTT. Translated, it gives CAVGTSGIPRDTQYF.

This clone was detected only a few times. The same CDR3 is also encoded by other DNA sequences in this sample. The gene calls are TRBV5-1 and TRBJ1-5; tentative D call: TRBD1 (5 bases). The CDR3 contains 14 residues. The ends were cut back, 0 bases at V and 4 bases at J, with 8 bases in the middle. CDR1 is SGHRS and CDR2 is YFSETQ in the germline V gene. The CDR3 reads CASSLAGGNQPQHF. The CDR3 DNA follows: TGCGCCAGCAGCTTGGCCGGGGGGAATCAGCCCCAGCATTTT.

The V call is TRBV19, the J call TRBJ1-2; perhaps TRBD1 as D (5 bases). Trimming removed 5 bases from V and 4 bases from J, with 14 bases in between. The CDR3 extends over 14 amino acids. Germline lookup yields CDR1 LNHDA and CDR2 SQIVND (reference sequence). The CDR3 spells CASSVHGGTYGYTF. The CDR3 nucleotides read TGTGCCAGTAGTGTCCACGGGGGGACCTATGGCTACACCTTC.

The rearrangement links TRBV7-2 to TRBJ1-3; D is ambiguous. The germline V gene encodes CDR1 SGHTA and CDR2 FQGNSA. The CDR3 totals 12 residues. Trimming took 1 base from V and 7 from J, leaving 5 bases between them. CDR3 sequence: CASSLEPNTIYF. The DNA of the CDR3 is TGTGCCAGCAGCTTAGAGCCCAACACCATATATTTT.

V usage is TRBV3-1 (or the pseudogene TRBV3-2) and J usage is TRBJ2-7, with 8 bases fitting TRBD2. With V trimmed by 0 bases and J by 7 bases, 11 bases remained unmatched. The CDR3 has 16 residues. Per germline, CDR1 LGHDT and CDR2 YNNKEL (reference sequence). The CDR3 DNA reads TGTGCCAGCAGCCAAGATTCATCGGGAGGGCCCGGGGAGCAGTACTTC. Translation: CASSQDSSGGPGEQYF.

The V and J genes are TRBV6-5 and TRBJ2-7; D is perhaps TRBD1 (6 bases). CDR3 length: 11 residues. The germline CDR1 and CDR2 sequences are MNHEY and SVGAGI. The CDR3: CASQGLGEQYF. DNA for the CDR3: TGTGCGTCTCAGGGGCTGGGCGAGCAGTACTTC.

The chain has TRBV11-3 and TRBJ2-1; maybe TRBD1 (5 bases). Germline V gives CDR1 SGHNT, CDR2 YENEEA. V lost 4 bases to trimming and J lost 1 base, with 8 bases between them. The CDR3 has 14 residues. In DNA form, the CDR3 reads TGTGCCAGCAGCTATGACAGTTCCTACAATGAGCAGTTCTTC. It yields the protein CASSYDSSYNEQFF. Supplemented by reference TRBV11-3 and TRBJ2-1, the full variable domain reads EAGVVQSPRYKIIEKKQPVAFWCNPISGHNTLYWYLQNLGQGPELLIRYENEEAVDDSQLPKDRFSAERLKGVDSTLKIQPAELGDSAVYLCASSYDSSYNEQFFGPGTRLTVL.

The gene calls are TRBV2 and TRBJ2-2; TRBD2 aligns across 12 bases. The germline V gene encodes CDR1 SNHLY and CDR2 FYNNEI. The junction had 10 bases not matched to a gene; V was cut back by 5 bases and J by 6 bases. The CDR3 runs 17 residues. CDR3 sequence reads: CASSSNRLAGEPGELFF. The CDR3 nucleotides are TGTGCCAGCAGTTCCAATAGACTAGCGGGAGAGCCCGGGGAGCTGTTTTTT. The variable domain in full, with the rest retrieved from reference TRBV2 and TRBJ2-2, is EPEVTQTPSHQVTQMGQEVILRCVPISNHLYFYWYRQILGQKVEFLVSFYNNEISEKSEIFDDQFSVERPDGSNFTLKIRSTKLEDSAMYFCASSSNRLAGEPGELFFGEGSRLTVL.

The chain employs TRBV10-3 and TRBJ2-7, with TRBD1 as a possible D gene (6 bases). The germline CDR1 and CDR2 sequences are ENHRY and SYGVKD. The CDR3 has 14 amino acids. V was cut by 5 bases and J by 2 bases, with 13 bases left in between. The CDR3 sequence: CAISQTTGTYEQYF. CDR3 coding DNA: TGTGCCATCAGTCAGACCACAGGGACCTACGAGCAGTACTTC.

CDR3 residues: CAVKTDRGGQPQHF. The DNA of the CDR3 is TGCGCCGTAAAAACGGACAGGGGCGGTCAGCCCCAGCATTTT. The chain recombines TRBV29-1 with TRBJ1-5; 9 bases map to TRBD1. The CDR3 is 14 amino acids. Germline-derived CDR1 and CDR2 are SQVTM and ANQGSEA.

The chain couples TRBV5-1 to TRBJ2-7; D unresolved. Germline loops: CDR1 SGHRS, CDR2 YFSETQ. Trimming shortened V by 0 bases and J by 3 bases, and 7 bases separated the two germline ends. This CDR3 region has 13 residues. The CDR3 sequence is CASSLDRIYEQYF. The DNA for the CDR3 is TGCGCCAGCAGCTTGGACAGAATCTACGAGCAGTACTTC.

The V and J genes are TRBV7-2 and TRBJ2-1; no clear D gene. Germline lookup yields CDR1 SGHTA and CDR2 FQGNSA. V was trimmed by 1 base and J by 6 bases, leaving 13 bases between them. CDR3 length: 15 residues. In DNA, the CDR3 is TGTGCCAGCAGCTTAGTGGTTAGCAGAACCAATGAGCAGTTCTTC. Protein: CASSLVVSRTNEQFF.